One sample yielded the 12 T cell receptor beta chains listed below, sequenced in a study of blood T cell repertoires in COVID-19. Sequenced by immunoSEQ multiplex PCR; TCRdb stores in-frame clones only, minus some. The table records around 140,000 clones, approximately 84% of them present only once. The sequencing sample was made of peripheral blood. These receptors were obtained from a human donor with acute or convalescent COVID-19. The donor label of this sample is uncertain.

The rearrangement links TRBV6-2 or TRBV6-3 to TRBJ1-5; D may be TRBD1 (6 bases). Trimming took off 4 bases at V and 4 bases at J, with 14 bases between the two ends. Germline CDR1 is MNHEY and CDR2 is SVGEGT. The CDR3 is made up of 15 amino acids. CDR3 protein: CASSSSSGVNQPQHF. The CDR3 nucleotides are TGTGCCAGCAGTTCCAGTTCAGGGGTAAATCAGCCCCAGCATTTT.

Only one count was recorded for this clone. The chain has TRBV5-5 and TRBJ2-2; 14 nucleotides match TRBD2. The J segment lost 8 bases and the V segment lost 6 bases, leaving 12 bases of the junction unmatched. The CDR3 loop spans 17 amino acids. Germline-derived CDR1 and CDR2 are SGHKS and YYEKEE (reference sequence). The CDR3 DNA reads TGTGCCAGCACCTATGGGACTAGCGGGGGCGCTGGTGGGGAGCTGTTTTTT. Its translation: CASTYGTSGGAGGELFF.

This chain uses TRBV6-5 with TRBJ1-1; D may be TRBD1 (6 bases). The CDR3 is 15 residues long. Germline assignment: CDR1 MNHEY and CDR2 SVGAGI. Trimming removed 2 bases from V and 5 bases from J, with 15 bases in between. The CDR3 DNA sequence: TGTGCCAGCAGTTACCACGTCAGGGGTGGGACTGAAGCTTTCTTT. This gives the protein CASSYHVRGGTEAFF.

The V gene is TRBV11-2, the J gene TRBJ1-6; 9 bases line up with TRBD1. The germline CDR1 and CDR2 sequences are SGHAT and FQNNGV. V lost 2 bases, J lost 6 bases, and 5 bases stayed unmatched. This CDR3 is built from 16 residues. This CDR3 is CASSLTGTGSNSPLHF. Here the CDR3 DNA reads TGTGCCAGCAGCTTAACCGGGACAGGGAGTAATTCACCCCTCCACTTT.

The gene calls are TRBV11-2 and TRBJ1-6; TRBD1 agrees at 10 bases. Germline V gene data show CDR1 as SGHAT and CDR2 as FQNNGV. The CDR3 has 15 residues. The V gene end was trimmed by 3 bases and the J gene end by 7 bases; junction bases not matched to a gene: 3. The CDR3 nucleotides are TGTGCCAGCAGCTTGACAGGGGGCGTAAATTCACCCCTCCACTTT. As protein: CASSLTGGVNSPLHF.

This clone was recorded only once. The rearrangement links TRBV21-1 to TRBJ1-2. TRBV21-1 is reported as a pseudogene. The CDR3 sequence is 20 residues long. Here the CDR3 reads CASSKGGGRREVGWSYGYTF. CDR3 in DNA: TGTGCCAGCAGCAAAGGTGGTGGCCGCCGTGAAGTAGGTTGGAGCTATGGCTACACCTTC.

This clone was counted only a few times. The chain has TRBV10-1 and TRBJ2-5; D ambiguous. The CDR3 contains 13 residues. Germline values: CDR1 WNHNN, CDR2 SYGVQD (reference sequence). V was pared by 0 bases and J by 5 bases, with 7 bases between. The CDR3 region has the DNA TGCGCCAGCAGTGAGTCTAGCTGGGAGACCCAGTACTTC. The encoded protein is CASSESSWETQYF.

This chain uses TRBV6-5 with TRBJ2-7, with 9 bases that match TRBD2. In germline, CDR1 is MNHEY, CDR2 SVGAGI. V gave up 7 bases and J gave up 0 bases; unmatched junction bases: 7. CDR3 size: 15 residues. The CDR3 DNA is TGTGCCAGCATTAAGGCGGGGGGGAGCTCCTACGAGCAGTACTTC. Encoded protein: CASIKAGGSSYEQYF.

The V call is TRBV19, the J call TRBJ1-2; the D is unclear. Trimming left V 1 base short and J 6 bases short, with 6 bases between. Germline loops: CDR1 LNHDA, CDR2 SQIVND (reference sequence). This CDR3 has 12 amino acids. Here the CDR3 DNA reads TGTGCCAGTAGTATAGGGGCCAATGGCTACACCTTC. Translating it yields CASSIGANGYTF.

The rearrangement joins TRBV28 to TRBJ1-2; 7 nucleotides match TRBD1. The CDR3 loop spans 13 amino acids. Germline values: CDR1 MDHEN, CDR2 SYDVKM. V lost 6 bases, J lost 7 bases, and 8 bases stayed unmatched. The CDR3 coding sequence is TGTGCCAGCAGGCTGACAGGGTCATCTGGCTACACCTTC. Translating gives CASRLTGSSGYTF.

This clone was picked up a small number of times. The chain has TRBV9 and TRBJ1-1; 7 bases line up with TRBD1. The length of the CDR3 is 13 residues. The germline CDR1 and CDR2 sequences are SGDLS and YYNGEE. V dropped 3 bases and J dropped 9; count of bases not matched to a gene: 8. In DNA, the CDR3 is TGTGCCAGCAGCGCAGGGACAGATCATCAAGCTTTCTTT. As protein: CASSAGTDHQAFF.

CDR3 amino acids: CASSLGTSGGLSYEQYF. CDR3 coding DNA: TGCGCCAGCAGCTTGGGGACTAGCGGGGGGTTAAGCTACGAGCAGTACTTC. The chain employs TRBV5-1 and TRBJ2-7, with 14 nucleotides matching TRBD2. Germline V gene data show CDR1 as SGHRS and CDR2 as YFSETQ. This CDR3 is built from 17 residues. V trimming: 0 bases; J trimming: 3 bases; junction bases outside the gene matches: 5. The full variable domain, its missing parts supplied by reference TRBV5-1 and TRBJ2-7, is KAGVTQTPRYLIKTRGQQVTLSCSPISGHRSVSWYQQTPGQGLQFLFEYFSETQRNKGNFPGRFSGRQFSNSRSEMNVSTLELGDSALYLCASSLGTSGGLSYEQYFGPGTRLTVT.